This T cell receptor beta chain originates from a study of T cells after yellow fever vaccination. As for the study in general: Any fraction with a low cell number was prepared using SMART-Seq v4 Ultra Low Input. Whole-study results and caveats: Overlap between CD4 and CD8 compartments was detected for a small share of clonotypes. Booster samples showed a return of most primary-vaccination clones (roughly 96% CD4, about 88% CD8).

This clonotype was seen many times. Its antigen is unknown. Researchers made TCR cDNA using 5'RACE template switching, and this step added a universal primer site and UMIs. TCRdb re-derived calls from the 5' RACE reads in MiXCR, one entry per CDR3 protein. The table has some 400,000 distinct CDR3 sequences, around 20% seen once. Germline V gives CDR1 MNHEY, CDR2 SVGEGT. The CDR3 runs to 13 residues. V lost 6 bases, J lost 1 base, and 8 bases lay in between. Specimen: PBMCs, collected before the yellow fever booster vaccination. The sequence came from a man between 18 and 35 years old who received the YFV17D yellow fever vaccine. V and J are TRBV6-2 or TRBV6-3 and TRBJ2-3; D remains unclear. DNA of the CDR3: TGTGCCAGCAGCTACCTAGGCACAGATACGCAGTATTTT. Translating it yields CASSYLGTDTQYF.